This record concerns one T cell receptor beta chain sequence. The antigen remains unidentified. Terminally differentiated effector memory CD45RA+ cells were excluded from the naive CD8 cells, which were CD45RO-negative and positively selected for CCR7. This sample was included in a study of shared clonotypes between healthy human individuals. Study-level information: The donors, two women and a few men, were aged 18 to 49.

Measured with immunoSEQ multiplex PCR; TCRdb has only the in-frame clones, and not every one. Of about 750,000 clones listed, 92% are singletons. Per germline, CDR1 SEHNR and CDR2 FQNEAQ (reference sequence). There are 15 residues in the CDR3. Trimming left V 4 bases short and J 2 bases short, with 14 bases between. The study's findings and limits: Approximately 5.4% of naive CD4 clonotypes were common to a handful of donors.

The rearrangement joins TRBV7-9 to TRBJ2-5; D might be TRBD1 (6 bases). The sequenced material came from naive CD8+ T cells sorted from blood. The sequence came from a man younger than 45 in good health. CDR3 residues: CASSSPTGMQETQYF. As DNA, the CDR3 is TGTGCCAGCAGCTCGCCCACAGGGATGCAAGAGACCCAGTACTTC.